The entry that follows covers one T cell receptor beta chain sequence. The antigen is unknown. The repertoire was sequenced with immunoSEQ multiplex PCR; TCRdb's copy has only in-frame clones and lacks some. The data hold over 65,000 clones, with around 92% observed a single time. The data are from a study of graft-versus-host responses after intestinal transplantation. Study-level background: Isolated intestinal, liver-intestinal, or multivisceral transplants were what recipients had. The recipients all started with anti-thymocyte globulin induction and then took tacrolimus and steroids for 2 to 3 years.

Study-wide findings and caveats: GvH clones occurred in recipient marrow; some first appeared in ileum or blood.

The germline V and J ends were trimmed by 3 bases and 0 bases, with 29 bases remaining between them. The CDR3 consists of 21 residues. The germline V gene encodes CDR1 MDHEN and CDR2 SYDVKM. The source is a human patient who received an intestinal transplant, so some T cells may come from the graft donor. This specimen was PBMCs, taken 98 days after intestinal transplantation. The chain has TRBV28 and TRBJ1-1, with a tentative D call TRBD1 (5 bases). This CDR3 reads CASSFPLALYRDGTMNTEAFF. As DNA, the CDR3 is TGTGCCAGCAGTTTCCCCCTTGCGCTTTACCGGGACGGAACCATGAACACTGAAGCTTTCTTT.